Shown below are 31 T cell receptor beta chains from a single sample sequenced in a study of T cell responses to AZD1222 COVID-19 vaccine. Using immunoSEQ multiplex PCR, the repertoire was profiled, and TCRdb retains in-frame clones only, with some absent. The sample yields roughly 130,000 clones, around 94% seen once. The specimen comprised peripheral blood, sampled on day 0 of AZD1222 vaccination. These receptors were collected from an adult in good health.

V is TRBV6-5 and J is TRBJ1-1; 8 bases line up with TRBD1. CDR1 is MNHEY, CDR2 SVGAGI, per germline. V was clipped by 6 bases and J by 2 bases; unmatched bases: 8. The CDR3 has 15 amino acids. This CDR3 reads CASRQTGGGNTEAFF. DNA for the CDR3: TGTGCCAGCAGGCAAACAGGGGGGGGAAACACTGAAGCTTTCTTT.

The CDR3, as DNA: TGTGCCAGCGCCCTAACAGGGAACTATGGCTACACCTTC. Translation gives CASALTGNYGYTF. The chain recombines TRBV27 with TRBJ1-2; D perhaps matches TRBD1 (6 bases). Germline V gene lookup returns CDR1 MNHEY and CDR2 SMNVEV (reference sequence). This CDR3 spans 13 amino acids. The V end lost 8 bases, the J end lost 2 bases, and 12 bases lay between the germline ends.

The V and J genes are TRBV4-3 and TRBJ1-2, with D uncertain. Trimming cost V 1 base and J 0 bases, with 9 bases left between them. CDR3 length equals 15 residues. Germline V gene data show CDR1 as LGHNA and CDR2 as YSLEER. The CDR3 nucleotides are TGCGCCAGCAGCCAAGCACAGACGACTAACTATGGCTACACCTTC. This encodes CASSQAQTTNYGYTF.

This rearrangement joins TRBV7-8 to TRBJ2-1; TRBD1 aligns across 7 bases. The CDR3 is 14 amino acids. With V trimmed by 5 bases and J by 3 bases, 4 bases remained unmatched. Germline-derived CDR1 and CDR2 are SGHVS and FQNEAQ. The CDR3 loop reads CASSPQGVYNEQFF. The CDR3 DNA reads TGTGCCAGCAGCCCTCAGGGGGTCTACAATGAGCAGTTCTTC.

This chain connects TRBV27 to TRBJ1-5; D is unresolved. Per germline, CDR1 MNHEY and CDR2 SMNVEV (reference sequence). CDR3 length: 13 residues. V lost 0 bases and J 7 bases, leaving 7 bases between the germline ends. The CDR3 coding sequence is TGTGCCAGCAGTTTATCCAATAACCAGCCCCAGCATTTT. Amino acid sequence: CASSLSNNQPQHF.

This sequence joins TRBV6-6 and TRBJ1-2; maybe TRBD1 (5 bases). The CDR3 runs 18 residues. V was clipped by 5 bases and J by 0 bases, with 22 bases between them. Germline assignment: CDR1 MNHNY and CDR2 SVGAGI (reference sequence). This CDR3 reads CASSPRAGYYGANYGYTF. Here the CDR3 DNA reads TGTGCCAGCAGTCCCAGGGCCGGATACTATGGGGCTAACTATGGCTACACCTTC.

The DNA for the CDR3 is TGTGCCAGCAATCACGGGGGGGCGTATTACTCACCCCTCCACTTT. Amino acid sequence: CASNHGGAYYSPLHF. The chain combines TRBV6-5 with TRBJ1-6, with a tentative D call TRBD1 (6 bases). V was cut by 7 bases and J by 10 bases, with 20 bases left in between. This CDR3 comprises 15 residues. CDR1 and CDR2 (germline): MNHEY, SVGAGI.

This chain links TRBV12-5 with TRBJ2-7; 7 bases agree with TRBD1. V shed 3 bases, J shed 2 bases, and the junction held 4 bases outside the gene matches. CDR3 size: 14 residues. Germline-derived CDR1 and CDR2 are LGHNT and FRNRAP. CDR3: CASGFIQGAYEQYF. The CDR3 coding sequence is TGTGCTAGTGGTTTTATCCAGGGGGCCTACGAGCAGTACTTC.

This clone was recorded only once. The rearrangement uses TRBV19 and TRBJ2-6; D gene unclear. Germline lookup yields CDR1 LNHDA and CDR2 SQIVND (reference sequence). The CDR3 spans 17 residues. Trimming cost V 0 bases and J 1 base, with 10 bases left between them. The CDR3 nucleotides read TGTGCCAGTAGTATAGATGGGCAGGCTTCTGGGGCCAACGTCCTGACTTTC. Translation: CASSIDGQASGANVLTF. Supplemented by reference TRBV19 and TRBJ2-6, the full variable domain reads DGGITQSPKYLFRKEGQNVTLSCEQNLNHDAMYWYRQDPGQGLRLIYYSQIVNDFQKGDIAEGYSVSREKKESFPLTVTSAQKNPTAFYLCASSIDGQASGANVLTFGAGSRLTVL.

The V call is TRBV15, the J call TRBJ1-6; 9 bases align to TRBD1. The CDR3 sequence is 14 residues long. Germline CDR1 is LNHNV and CDR2 is YYDKDF (reference sequence). The J segment lost 4 bases and the V segment lost 6 bases, leaving 1 base of the junction unmatched. CDR3 sequence reads: CATRGTGYNSPLHF. The CDR3 DNA is TGTGCCACCAGAGGGACAGGGTATAATTCACCCCTCCACTTT. The whole variable domain, filled in from reference TRBV15 and TRBJ1-6, reads DAMVIQNPRYQVTQFGKPVTLSCSQTLNHNVMYWYQQKSSQAPKLLFHYYDKDFNNEADTPDNFQSRRPNTSFCFLDIRSPGLGDTAMYLCATRGTGYNSPLHFGNGTRLTVT.

J is TRBJ1-1 and V is TRBV23-1, with D possibly being TRBD1 (5 bases). TRBV23-1 is filed as an ORF, its function uncertain. The CDR3 totals 14 residues. Between the trimmed V and J ends, which lost 3 bases and 1 base, there was a span of 9 bases. The CDR3 reads CASSHPGKNTEAFF. Written as DNA, the CDR3 is TGCGCCAGCAGTCATCCAGGGAAGAACACTGAAGCTTTCTTT.

Only a few counts were recorded for this clone. The rearrangement joins TRBV27 to TRBJ1-5; tentative D call: TRBD1 (6 bases). The V and J ends lost 5 bases and 5 bases respectively, with 22 bases between them. The CDR3 runs to 17 residues. Looked up from germline, CDR1 is MNHEY and CDR2 is SMNVEV (reference sequence). CDR3 nucleotide sequence: TGTGCCAGCAGTCCCGTCTCTACAGGGAAACTGCATCAGCCCCAGCATTTT. Protein: CASSPVSTGKLHQPQHF.

The CDR3 protein is CASSYSSGRGNTIYF. The CDR3 DNA reads TGTGCCAGCAGTTACTCATCTGGGAGGGGAAACACCATATATTTT. V usage is TRBV6-2 or TRBV6-3 and J usage is TRBJ1-3, with unresolved D. CDR1 is MNHEY and CDR2 is SVGEGT in the germline V gene. The germline V and J ends were trimmed by 0 bases and 4 bases, with 10 bases remaining between them. The CDR3 sequence is 15 residues long.

The genes are TRBV18 and TRBJ1-2; no firm D call. The germline gives CDR1 KGHSH, CDR2 LQKENI. This CDR3 contains 17 residues. V was trimmed by 2 bases and J by 0 bases, leaving 16 bases between them. In DNA form, the CDR3 reads TGTGCCAGCTCACCAGAGGCCGTCCCGGCGGCTAACTATGGCTACACCTTC. Residues: CASSPEAVPAANYGYTF.

The chain is built from TRBV3-1 (or the pseudogene TRBV3-2) and TRBJ2-5; unclear D gene. This CDR3 is 13 amino acids long. The V gene's germline CDR1 is LGHDT and CDR2 YNNKEL (reference sequence). The V gene lost 4 bases and the J gene lost 4 bases, with 10 bases spanning the gap. The CDR3 loop reads CASSPIDRETQYF. As DNA, the CDR3 is TGTGCCAGCAGCCCTATCGATCGAGAGACCCAGTACTTC.

This clone showed up just once. The chain has TRBV4-1 and TRBJ2-1; D may be TRBD1 (5 bases). The CDR3 spans 13 residues. CDR1 MGHRA and CDR2 YSYEKL come from the germline V gene. V was clipped by 5 bases and J by 8 bases, with 13 bases between them. The CDR3 sequence: CASSSWGVDEQFF. The DNA for the CDR3 is TGCGCCAGCAGCAGTTGGGGCGTAGATGAGCAGTTCTTC.

The V call is TRBV4-3, the J call TRBJ1-1, with D hard to call. Germline V CDR1 and CDR2: LGHNA, YSLEER. Between the trimmed V and J ends, which lost 0 bases and 1 base, there was a span of 9 bases. The CDR3 consists of 15 residues. In nucleotides, the CDR3 is TGCGCCAGCAGCCAAGACAGCGTCCCGAACACTGAAGCTTTCTTT. Its protein is CASSQDSVPNTEAFF.

The CDR3 region is CASSDRDSYNSPLHF. Written as DNA, the CDR3 is TGTGCCAGCAGCGACCGGGACAGTTATAATTCACCCCTCCACTTT. This chain uses TRBV7-2 with TRBJ1-6; 7 bases line up with TRBD1. J gave up 4 bases and V 5 bases, and 5 bases lay outside the gene matches. Germline V gives CDR1 SGHTA, CDR2 FQGNSA. This CDR3 is built from 15 residues.

This chain joins TRBV6-5 and TRBJ2-7; the D gene is possibly TRBD1 (6 bases). V was pared by 0 bases and J by 7 bases, with 10 bases between. CDR3 length equals 13 residues. The germline V gene has CDR1 MNHEY and CDR2 SVGAGI. The CDR3 is CASSYSWGQEQYF. The CDR3 nucleotides are TGTGCCAGCAGTTACTCATGGGGGCAGGAGCAGTACTTC.

The chain carries TRBV23-1 and TRBJ2-7; 7 bases are shared with TRBD1. TRBV23-1 qualifies as an ORF whose function is uncertain. CDR3 length: 13 residues. With V trimmed by 8 bases and J by 2 bases, 6 bases remained unmatched. The CDR3 coding sequence is TGCGCCAGCTGGCACAGGGGACCCTACGAGCAGTACTTC. It yields the protein CASWHRGPYEQYF.

This chain links TRBV28 with TRBJ1-4, with D maybe TRBD1 (6 bases). The V gene's germline CDR1 is MDHEN and CDR2 SYDVKM. This CDR3 is 14 amino acids long. V gave up 6 bases and J gave up 8 bases, with 16 bases separating them. The CDR3: CASSPGTGTEKLFF. The CDR3 coding sequence is TGTGCCAGCAGCCCAGGAACAGGGACCGAAAAACTGTTTTTT. Drawing the rest from reference TRBV28 and TRBJ1-4, the complete variable domain is DVKVTQSSRYLVKRTGEKVFLECVQDMDHENMFWYRQDPGLGLRLIYFSYDVKMKEKGDIPEGYSVSREKKERFSLILESASTNQTSMYLCASSPGTGTEKLFFGSGTQLSVL.

V and J are TRBV24-1 and TRBJ1-2; D not resolved. Per germline, CDR1 KGHDR and CDR2 SFDVKD. V dropped 4 bases and J dropped 2 bases, with 10 bases sitting between them. The CDR3 length is 14 residues. Here the CDR3 DNA reads TGTGCCACCAGTGACCTCGACGGGAACTATGGCTACACCTTC. It encodes CATSDLDGNYGYTF.

The V and J genes are TRBV2 and TRBJ1-4; 7 bases line up with TRBD1. Trimming removed 6 bases from V and 6 bases from J; junction bases left unmatched: 1. The CDR3 extends over 12 amino acids. Germline CDR1 and CDR2: SNHLY and FYNNEI. The CDR3 coding sequence is TGTGCCAGCAGCGGACAGGATGAAAAACTGTTTTTT. It is translated as CASSGQDEKLFF.

This clone occurred once. This chain connects TRBV6-2 or TRBV6-3 to TRBJ2-1; D may match TRBD1 or TRBD2 (5 bases each). V lost 5 bases and J 5 bases, leaving 10 bases between the germline ends. The CDR3 is made up of 13 amino acids. CDR1 and CDR2 from the germline V gene are MNHEY and SVGEGT. DNA for the CDR3: TGTGCCAGCAGTCTCGGGGCCAACAATGAGCAGTTCTTC. Its protein product is CASSLGANNEQFF.

The chain couples TRBV18 to TRBJ2-3; TRBD2 agrees at 8 bases. The CDR3 length is 14 residues. J gave up 7 bases and V 2 bases, and 5 bases lay outside the gene matches. The V gene's germline CDR1 is KGHSH and CDR2 LQKENI. In nucleotides, the CDR3 is TGTGCCAGCTCACCATCGCGGGAGGCTTATACGCAGTATTTT. Amino acids: CASSPSREAYTQYF.

This chain connects TRBV21-1 to TRBJ2-1; TRBD2, the table's D call, lacks a check against the DNA. TRBV21-1 is termed a pseudogene. CDR3 length: 16 residues. The CDR3 loop is CASSKRDTRGDNEQFF. The CDR3 nucleotides are TGTGCCAGCAGCAAAAGGGATACTAGAGGAGACAATGAGCAGTTCTTC.

The count of this clone is one. This sequence joins TRBV2 and TRBJ1-1, with D tentatively TRBD1 (6 bases). With 6 bases removed from V and 4 bases from J, the gap between germline ends came to 15 bases. This CDR3 has 14 amino acids. CDR1 is SNHLY and CDR2 is FYNNEI in the germline V gene. CDR3 in DNA: TGTGCCAGCAGCATAAACAGGGTCATCACTGAAGCTTTCTTT. This codes for CASSINRVITEAFF.

The rearrangement joins TRBV7-7 to TRBJ2-5; D gene unclear. The CDR3 has 15 residues. Trimming shortened V by 4 bases and J by 5 bases, and 17 bases separated the two germline ends. Germline assignment: CDR1 SSHAT and CDR2 FNYEAQ (reference sequence). The CDR3 protein is CASSSQNNPRETQYF. CDR3 in DNA: TGTGCCAGCAGCTCCCAGAATAACCCCCGGGAGACCCAGTACTTC.

The chain is built from TRBV27 and TRBJ2-7, with 9 nucleotides matching TRBD2. CDR1 MNHEY and CDR2 SMNVEV come from the germline V gene (reference sequence). After removal of 10 bases from V and 4 bases from J, the junction contained 14 bases not matched to a gene. The CDR3 has 15 residues. The CDR3 region has the DNA TGTGCCACCGCCAGGGCGGGAGGGCCGCTTTACGAGCAGTACTTC. This translates into CATARAGGPLYEQYF.

This chain connects TRBV19 to TRBJ1-1; TRBD1 aligns across 8 bases. The germline V gene has CDR1 LNHDA and CDR2 SQIVND (reference sequence). V was pared by 5 bases and J by 3 bases, with 2 bases of the junction left unmatched. The CDR3 covers 13 residues. The CDR3 protein is CASSQTGDTEAFF. DNA for the CDR3: TGTGCCAGTAGTCAGACAGGGGACACTGAAGCTTTCTTT.

The chain uses TRBV10-1 and TRBJ2-1, with D perhaps TRBD1 (6 bases). V was pared by 9 bases and J by 3 bases, with 12 bases between. The CDR3 runs to 13 residues. Germline lookup yields CDR1 WNHNN and CDR2 SYGVQD (reference sequence). The CDR3 sequence is CASSRQVYNEQFF. The CDR3 DNA sequence: TGCGCCAGTTCTCGACAGGTCTACAATGAGCAGTTCTTC.